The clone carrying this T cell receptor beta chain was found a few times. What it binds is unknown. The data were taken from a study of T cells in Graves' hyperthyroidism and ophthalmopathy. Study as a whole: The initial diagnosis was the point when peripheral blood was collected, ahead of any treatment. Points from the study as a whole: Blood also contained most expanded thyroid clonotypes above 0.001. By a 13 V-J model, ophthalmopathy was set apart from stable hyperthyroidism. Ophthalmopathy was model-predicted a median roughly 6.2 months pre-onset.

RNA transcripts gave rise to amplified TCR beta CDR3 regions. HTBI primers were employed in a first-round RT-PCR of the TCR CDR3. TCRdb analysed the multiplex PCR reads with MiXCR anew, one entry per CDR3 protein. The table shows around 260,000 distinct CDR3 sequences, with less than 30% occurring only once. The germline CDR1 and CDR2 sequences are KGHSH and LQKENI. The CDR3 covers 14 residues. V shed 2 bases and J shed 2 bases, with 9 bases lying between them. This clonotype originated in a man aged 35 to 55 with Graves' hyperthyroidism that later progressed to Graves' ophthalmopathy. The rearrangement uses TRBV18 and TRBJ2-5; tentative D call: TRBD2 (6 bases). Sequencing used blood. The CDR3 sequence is CASSPASEQETQYF. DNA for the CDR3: TGTGCCAGCTCACCAGCTAGCGAACAAGAGACCCAGTACTTC.